The clone carrying this TCR beta chain was found once. The CDR3 contains 14 residues. Trimming cost V 8 bases and J 2 bases, with 15 bases left between them. CDR1 and CDR2 from the germline V gene are MDHEN and SYDVKM. This specimen comes from a study of blood T cell repertoires in COVID-19. Profiled with immunoSEQ multiplex PCR; TCRdb holds only in-frame clones, not every one. The table shows 150,000 to 200,000 clones, with 76% occurring only once. The rearrangement links TRBV28 to TRBJ1-2, with D maybe TRBD1 (6 bases). This receptor was identified in a woman aged 45-65 years with acute COVID-19. Sequencing was done on a sample of PBMCs or T cells enriched from blood (not recorded which). Written as DNA, the CDR3 is TGTGCCAGCTTCCTTAGGGGGAGCAACTATGGCTACACCTTC. This translates into CASFLRGSNYGYTF.